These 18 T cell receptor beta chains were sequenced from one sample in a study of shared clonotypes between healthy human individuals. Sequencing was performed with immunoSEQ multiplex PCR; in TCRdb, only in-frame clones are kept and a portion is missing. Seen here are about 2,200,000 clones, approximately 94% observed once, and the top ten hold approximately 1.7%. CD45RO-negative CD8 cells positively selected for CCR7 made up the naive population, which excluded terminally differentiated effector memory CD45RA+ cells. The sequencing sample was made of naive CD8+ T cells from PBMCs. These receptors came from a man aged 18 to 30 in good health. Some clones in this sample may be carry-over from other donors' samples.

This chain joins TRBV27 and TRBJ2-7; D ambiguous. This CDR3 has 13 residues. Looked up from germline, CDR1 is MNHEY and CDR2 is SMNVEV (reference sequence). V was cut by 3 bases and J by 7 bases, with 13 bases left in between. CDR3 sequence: CASSLGTVGEQYF. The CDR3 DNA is TGTGCCAGCAGTTTGGGAACGGTTGGGGAGCAGTACTTC.

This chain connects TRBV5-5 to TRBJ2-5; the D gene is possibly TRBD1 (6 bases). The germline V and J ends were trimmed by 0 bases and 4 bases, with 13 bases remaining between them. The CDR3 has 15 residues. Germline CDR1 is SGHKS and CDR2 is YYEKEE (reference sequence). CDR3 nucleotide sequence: TGTGCCAGCAGCTTGGCCAACAGGGTCGGAGAGACCCAGTACTTC. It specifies CASSLANRVGETQYF.

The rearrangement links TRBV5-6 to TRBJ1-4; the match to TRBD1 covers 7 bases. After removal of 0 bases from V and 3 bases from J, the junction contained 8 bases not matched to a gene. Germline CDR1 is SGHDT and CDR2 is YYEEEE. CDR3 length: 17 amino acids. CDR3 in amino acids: CASSLVPRQGPNEKLFF. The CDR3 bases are TGTGCCAGCAGCTTGGTCCCCCGACAGGGACCTAATGAAAAACTGTTTTTT.

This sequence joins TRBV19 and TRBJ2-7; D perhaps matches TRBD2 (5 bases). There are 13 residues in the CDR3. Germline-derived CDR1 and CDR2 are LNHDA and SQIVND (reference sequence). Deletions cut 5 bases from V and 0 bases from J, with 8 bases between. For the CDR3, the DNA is TGTGCCAGTAGTGTCGGGATCTCCTACGAGCAGTACTTC. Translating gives CASSVGISYEQYF.

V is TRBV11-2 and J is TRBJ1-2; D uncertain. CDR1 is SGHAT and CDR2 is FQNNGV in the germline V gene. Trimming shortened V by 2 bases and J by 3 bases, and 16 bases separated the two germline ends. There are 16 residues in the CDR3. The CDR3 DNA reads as TGTGCCAGCAGCTTACCTGCGGGGTGGAGGGACTATGGCTACACCTTC. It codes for CASSLPAGWRDYGYTF.

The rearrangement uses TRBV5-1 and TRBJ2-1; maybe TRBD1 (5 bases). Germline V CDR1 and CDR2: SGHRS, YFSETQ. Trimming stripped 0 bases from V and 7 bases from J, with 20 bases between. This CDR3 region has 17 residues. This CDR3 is CASSLAFGLGDPNEQFF. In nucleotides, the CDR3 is TGCGCCAGCAGCTTGGCCTTTGGGCTAGGGGATCCTAATGAGCAGTTCTTC.

The CDR3, as DNA: TGTGCCAGCAGCTACACTAGCACCACCTACGAGCAGTACTTC. Translated: CASSYTSTTYEQYF. The chain links TRBV27 to TRBJ2-7; D might be TRBD2 (6 bases). Germline lookup yields CDR1 MNHEY and CDR2 SMNVEV (reference sequence). V was clipped by 6 bases and J by 2 bases, with 14 bases between them. This CDR3 region has 14 residues.

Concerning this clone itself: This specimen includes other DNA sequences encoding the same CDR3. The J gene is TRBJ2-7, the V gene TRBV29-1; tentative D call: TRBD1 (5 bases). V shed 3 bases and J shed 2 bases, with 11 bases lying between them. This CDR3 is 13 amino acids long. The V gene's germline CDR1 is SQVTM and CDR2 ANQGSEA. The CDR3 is CSVEGQNTYEQYF. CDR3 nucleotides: TGCAGCGTTGAGGGGCAGAACACCTACGAGCAGTACTTC.

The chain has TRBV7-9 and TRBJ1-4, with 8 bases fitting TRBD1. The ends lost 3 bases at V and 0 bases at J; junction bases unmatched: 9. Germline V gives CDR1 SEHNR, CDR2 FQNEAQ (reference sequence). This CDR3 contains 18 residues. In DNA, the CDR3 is TGTGCCAGCAGCTTCTCCTCGACAGGGGTTGCAACTAATGAAAAACTGTTTTTT. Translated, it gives CASSFSSTGVATNEKLFF.

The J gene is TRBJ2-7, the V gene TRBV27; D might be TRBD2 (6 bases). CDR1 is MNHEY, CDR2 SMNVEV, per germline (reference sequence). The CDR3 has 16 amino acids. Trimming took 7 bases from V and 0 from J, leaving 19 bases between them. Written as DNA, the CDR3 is TGTGCCAGCATGGGGGTTGGCGGGGCTAACTCCTACGAGCAGTACTTC. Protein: CASMGVGGANSYEQYF.

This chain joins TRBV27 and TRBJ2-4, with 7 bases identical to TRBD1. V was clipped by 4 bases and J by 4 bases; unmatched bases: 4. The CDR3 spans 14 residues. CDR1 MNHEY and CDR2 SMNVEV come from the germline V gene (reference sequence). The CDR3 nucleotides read TGTGCCAGCAGTTCCGGGACAGAAAAAAACATTCAGTACTTC. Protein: CASSSGTEKNIQYF.

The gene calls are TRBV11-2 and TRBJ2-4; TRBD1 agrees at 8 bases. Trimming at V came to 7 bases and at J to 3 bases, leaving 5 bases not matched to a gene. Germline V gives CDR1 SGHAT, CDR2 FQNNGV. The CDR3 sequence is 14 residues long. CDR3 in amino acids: CASKHRGSKNIQYF. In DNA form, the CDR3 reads TGTGCCAGCAAACACAGGGGGAGCAAAAACATTCAGTACTTC.

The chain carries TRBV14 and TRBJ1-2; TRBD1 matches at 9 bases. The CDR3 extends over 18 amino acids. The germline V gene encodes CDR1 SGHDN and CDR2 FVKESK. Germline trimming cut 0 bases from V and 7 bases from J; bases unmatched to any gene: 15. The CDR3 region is CASSQDRRQGDVGGGYTF. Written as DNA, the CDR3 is TGTGCCAGCAGCCAAGATCGGAGACAGGGGGACGTCGGCGGTGGCTACACCTTC. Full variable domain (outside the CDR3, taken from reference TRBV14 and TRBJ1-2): EAGVTQFPSHSVIEKGQTVTLRCDPISGHDNLYWYRRVMGKEIKFLLHFVKESKQDESGMPNNRFLAERTGGTYSTLKVQPAELEDSGVYFCASSQDRRQGDVGGGYTFGSGTRLTVV.

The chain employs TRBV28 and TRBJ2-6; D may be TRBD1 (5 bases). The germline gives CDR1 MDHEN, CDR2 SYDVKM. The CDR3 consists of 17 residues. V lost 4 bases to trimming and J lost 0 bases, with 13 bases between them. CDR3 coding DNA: TGTGCCAGCAGTTCTCAGGGATGGGGCTCTGGGGCCAACGTCCTGACTTTC. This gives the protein CASSSQGWGSGANVLTF.

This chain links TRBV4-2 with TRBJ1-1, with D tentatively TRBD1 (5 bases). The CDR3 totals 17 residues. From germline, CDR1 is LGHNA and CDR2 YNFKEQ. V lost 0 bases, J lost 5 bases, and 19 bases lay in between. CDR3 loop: CASSQDPGGGRGTEAFF. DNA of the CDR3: TGTGCCAGCAGCCAAGACCCTGGTGGGGGTAGGGGTACTGAAGCTTTCTTT.

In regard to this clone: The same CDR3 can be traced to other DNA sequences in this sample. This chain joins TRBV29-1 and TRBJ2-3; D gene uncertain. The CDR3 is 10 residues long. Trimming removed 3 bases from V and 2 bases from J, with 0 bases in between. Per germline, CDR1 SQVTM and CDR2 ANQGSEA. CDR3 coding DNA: TGCAGCGTTGACACAGATACGCAGTATTTT. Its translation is CSVDTDTQYF.

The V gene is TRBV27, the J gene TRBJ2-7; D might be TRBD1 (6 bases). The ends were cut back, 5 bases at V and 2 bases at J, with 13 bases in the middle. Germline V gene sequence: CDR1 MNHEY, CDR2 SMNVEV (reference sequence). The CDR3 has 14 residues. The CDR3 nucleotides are TGTGCCAGCAGTCAACGGGACACCCCCTACGAGCAGTACTTC. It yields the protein CASSQRDTPYEQYF.

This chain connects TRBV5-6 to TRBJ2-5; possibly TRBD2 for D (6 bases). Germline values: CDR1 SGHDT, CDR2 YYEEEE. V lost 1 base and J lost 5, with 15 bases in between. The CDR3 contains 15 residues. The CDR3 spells CASSLMGTSWETQYF. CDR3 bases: TGTGCCAGCAGCTTGATGGGGACTTCGTGGGAGACCCAGTACTTC.